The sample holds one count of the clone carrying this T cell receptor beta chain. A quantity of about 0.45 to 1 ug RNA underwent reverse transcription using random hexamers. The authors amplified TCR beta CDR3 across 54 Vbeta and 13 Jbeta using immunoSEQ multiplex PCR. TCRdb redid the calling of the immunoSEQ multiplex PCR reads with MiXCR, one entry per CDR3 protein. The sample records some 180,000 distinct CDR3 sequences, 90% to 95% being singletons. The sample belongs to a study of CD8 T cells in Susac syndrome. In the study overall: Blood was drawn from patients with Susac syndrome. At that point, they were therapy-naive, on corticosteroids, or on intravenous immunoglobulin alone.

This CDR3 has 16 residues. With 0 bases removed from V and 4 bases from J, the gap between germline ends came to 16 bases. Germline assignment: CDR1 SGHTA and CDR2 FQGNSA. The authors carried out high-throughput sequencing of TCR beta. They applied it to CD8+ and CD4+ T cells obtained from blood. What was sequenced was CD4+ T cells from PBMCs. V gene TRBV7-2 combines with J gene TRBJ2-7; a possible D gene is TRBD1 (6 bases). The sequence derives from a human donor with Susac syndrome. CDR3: CASSLAGQGIPYEQYF. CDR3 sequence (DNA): TGTGCCAGCAGCTTAGCTGGCCAGGGGATCCCATACGAGCAGTACTTC.